This is a list of T cell receptor beta chains from one sample in a study of T cells expressing NK-cell markers. From its re-call of the 5' RACE reads, TCRdb lists each CDR3 protein once, without DNA. This sample's table has 550,000 to 600,000 distinct CDR3 sequences. The specimen sequenced was blood T cells: a sorted CD56 or NKG2C T cell subset, CD4+ or CD8+ T cells, or bulk PBMC T cells (not recorded which). These receptors all stem from a man between 18 and 35 years old in good health. Each CDR3 is given with its conserved first and last residue. The order of the fields is J gene, V gene, CDR3 protein.

TRBJ1-4 TRBV5-1 CASSRQGLDEKLFF
TRBJ2-6 TRBV19 CASSPRVSSGANVLTF
TRBJ2-7 TRBV5-5 CASSPLGIEQYF
TRBJ2-7 TRBV20-1 CSARPRPGLAGPLASYEQYF
TRBJ2-1 TRBV4-3 CASSQGQSGDEQFF
TRBJ2-5 TRBV12-3/TRBV12-4 CASRTPGETQYF
TRBJ2-1 TRBV5-5 CASSVSSGSNNEQFF
TRBJ2-7 TRBV7-8 CASSLLAGGVLNEQYF
TRBJ2-7 TRBV5-1 CASSLPHRDRRYEQYF
TRBJ1-6 TRBV7-9 CASSLKANSPLHF
TRBJ2-2 TRBV12-3/TRBV12-4 CASSLEGVAGGRGTGELFF
TRBJ1-5 TRBV20-1 CSARDLGTGPNQPQHF
TRBJ2-5 TRBV15 CATSFHGLAEETQYF
TRBJ2-2 TRBV15 CATSPNTGELFF
TRBJ1-6 TRBV20-1 CSVGGLNSPLHF
TRBJ2-3 TRBV24-1 CATSELAGVDGGGTDTQYF
TRBJ2-1 TRBV20-1 CSASAGTSSYNEQFF
TRBJ1-1 TRBV5-1 CASRVNHQGGTEAFF
TRBJ2-1 TRBV29-1 CSVDSPQYNEQFF
TRBJ2-3 TRBV15 CATSRVPSDTQYF
TRBJ2-5 TRBV5-4 CATSGLQETQYF
TRBJ2-1 TRBV20-1 CSAPSDSSYNEQFF
TRBJ1-5 TRBV20-1 CSARLKVGNQPQHF
TRBJ1-2 TRBV6-2/TRBV6-3 CASSNGPLGGYTF
TRBJ1-5 TRBV7-9 CASSLADLSDQPQHF
TRBJ2-1 TRBV25-1 CASSDLTGGEQFF
TRBJ2-1 TRBV29-1 CSVFITTYNEQFF
TRBJ1-6 TRBV4-1 CASSPEGLNNSPLHF
TRBJ1-3 TRBV12-3/TRBV12-4 CASSLKVAGNTIYF
TRBJ2-7 TRBV7-2 CASSPRGLRVADEQYF
TRBJ2-3 TRBV18 CASSLRDISTDTQYF
TRBJ1-1 TRBV6-5 CASSYSQGGTEAFF
TRBJ2-1 TRBV14 CASSHETRPTAWNEQFF
TRBJ1-2 TRBV7-9 CASSLLASGDGYTF
TRBJ2-7 TRBV7-7 CASSLAGRAGEYEQYF
TRBJ2-7 TRBV27 CASSLRGSWNYEQYF
TRBJ1-4 TRBV5-6 CASTGGPNEKLFF
TRBJ2-7 TRBV21-1 CASSKCRRLASSEQYF
TRBJ2-7 TRBV4-3 CASSRDGTYEQYF
TRBJ2-2 TRBV5-1 CASSLSRTSGSSLVTGELFF
TRBJ2-5 TRBV7-8 CASSLGLAGGGKTQYF
TRBJ2-1 TRBV4-3 CASSQGVGGQFF
TRBJ2-7 TRBV10-3 CAASSMYEQYF
TRBJ1-1 TRBV12-3/TRBV12-4 CASSPTRVLAEAFF
TRBJ2-3 TRBV5-1 CASSPFGTDTQYF
TRBJ2-3 TRBV6-1 CASRGPIPDTQYF
TRBJ2-7 TRBV7-8 CASSLGSGDSSYEQYF
TRBJ2-5 TRBV29-1 CSVSGRLAGETQYF
TRBJ2-5 TRBV27 CASSKASGSRGETQYF
TRBJ2-1 TRBV14 CASSPRSGLSGYNEQFF
TRBJ2-3 TRBV6-6 CASSYSGNTQYF
TRBJ2-7 TRBV7-2 CASRPPGSEQYF
TRBJ2-3 TRBV11-2 CASSLWTGGPDTQYF
TRBJ2-7 TRBV7-9 CASSLGANAYEQYF
TRBJ2-2 TRBV5-1 CASSPVALGNPGELFF
TRBJ2-7 TRBV20-1 CSARRPSGMPKEQYF
TRBJ2-7 TRBV30 CAWTNSLEQYF
TRBJ2-2 TRBV5-1 CASRPGFAGELFF
TRBJ2-7 TRBV6-1 CASSPAGTSGSFYEQYF